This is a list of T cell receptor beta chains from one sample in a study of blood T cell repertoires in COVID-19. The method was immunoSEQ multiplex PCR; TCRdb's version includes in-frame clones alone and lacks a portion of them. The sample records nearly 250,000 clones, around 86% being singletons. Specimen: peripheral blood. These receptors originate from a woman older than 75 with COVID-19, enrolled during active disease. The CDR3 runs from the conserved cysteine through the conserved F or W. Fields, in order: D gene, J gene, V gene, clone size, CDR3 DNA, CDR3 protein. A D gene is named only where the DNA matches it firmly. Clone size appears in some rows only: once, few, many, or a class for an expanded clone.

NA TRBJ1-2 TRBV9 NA TGTGCCAGCAGCGTAGGGGGTGTTAGGGGCCATGGCTACACCTTC CASSVGGVRGHGYTF
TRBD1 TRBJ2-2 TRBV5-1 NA TGCGCCAGCACCGGGACAGGTGACGGGACCGGGGAGCTGTTTTTT CASTGTGDGTGELFF
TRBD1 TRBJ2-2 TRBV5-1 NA TGCGCCAGCAGCTTGGGGGGCCAGGGGGCGAACACCGGGGAGCTGTTTTTT CASSLGGQGANTGELFF
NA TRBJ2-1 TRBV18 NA TGTGCCAGCTCACCAAAGGGGAATGAGCAGTTCTTC CASSPKGNEQFF
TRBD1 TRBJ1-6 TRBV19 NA TGTGCCAGCAACCGGGACAGTAATTCACCCCTCCACTTT CASNRDSNSPLHF
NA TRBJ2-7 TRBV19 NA TGTGCCAGTAGTAGCGGGGTTGAATTCGGCGAGCAGTACTTC CASSSGVEFGEQYF
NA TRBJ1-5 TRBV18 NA TGTGCCAGCTCACCGGATCGGGAGAGCAATCAGCCCCAGCATTTT CASSPDRESNQPQHF
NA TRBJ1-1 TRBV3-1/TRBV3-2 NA TGTGCCAGCAGCCAGACAGTGAACACTGAAGCTTTCTTT CASSQTVNTEAFF
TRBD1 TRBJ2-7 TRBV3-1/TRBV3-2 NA TGTGCCAGCAGCCAAAGGGGGCAATCCTACGAGCAGTACTTC CASSQRGQSYEQYF
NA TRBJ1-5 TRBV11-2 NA TGTGCCAGCAGCTCAGACGGTTCGGTCGGTCAGCCCCAGCATTTT CASSSDGSVGQPQHF
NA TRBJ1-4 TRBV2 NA TGTGCCAGCAGAGGGGTGGGGGAAAAACTGTTTTTT CASRGVGEKLFF
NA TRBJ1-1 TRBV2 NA TGTGCCAGCAGATCCGACAGGAGTTCTCGGGTCGCTGAAGCTTTCTTT CASRSDRSSRVAEAFF
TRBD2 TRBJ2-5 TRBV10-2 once TGCGCCAGCAAGTCTAGTAGCGGGGGGGCGGGAACCGAGACCCAGTACTTC CASKSSSGGAGTETQYF
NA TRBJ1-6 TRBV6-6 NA TGTGCCAGCAACCCTACAGGGAATTCACCCCTCCACTTT CASNPTGNSPLHF
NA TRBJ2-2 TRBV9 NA TGTGCCAGCAGCGTAGCTACAGCCAGGGTGACCGGGGAGCTGTTTTTT CASSVATARVTGELFF
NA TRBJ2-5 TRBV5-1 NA TGCGCCAGCAGCTTGTCCGATGGGGGGGGCCGGGAGACCCAGTACTTC CASSLSDGGGRETQYF
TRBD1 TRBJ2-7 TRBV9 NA TGTGCCAGCACCCCCTCCGGTGGGGGACAGGGGATCTACGAGCAGTACTTC CASTPSGGGQGIYEQYF
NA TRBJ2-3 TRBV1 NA TGCACCAGCAGCCAAGAACTAGCGGGGTGGGGAGATACGCAGTATTTT CTSSQELAGWGDTQYF
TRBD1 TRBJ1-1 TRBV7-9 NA TGTGCCAGCAGCAGGGGGACAGGCAACATCAACACTGAAGCTTTCTTT CASSRGTGNINTEAFF
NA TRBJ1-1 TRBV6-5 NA TGTGCCAGCAGTTCCGGGGAGGGGCTCCGGGCTTTCTTT CASSSGEGLRAFF
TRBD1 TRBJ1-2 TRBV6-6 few TGTGCCAGTGTGACAGGGCCTACTAACTATGGCTACACCTTC CASVTGPTNYGYTF
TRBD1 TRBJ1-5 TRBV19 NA TGTGCCAGTAGTCTCCCCCCCGGGACAGATAAACATAGCAATCAGCCCCAGCATTTT CASSLPPGTDKHSNQPQHF
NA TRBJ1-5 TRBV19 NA TGTGCCAGTAGCAATGGACAGTTAAATCAGCCCCAGCATTTT CASSNGQLNQPQHF
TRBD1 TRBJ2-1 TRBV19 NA TGTGCCAGTAGTCTGCAGACAGGGGCCTACAATGAGCAGTTCTTC CASSLQTGAYNEQFF
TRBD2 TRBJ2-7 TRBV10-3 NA TGTGCCATCAGTGAGTCGGTAGCGGGGATGTTAAACTTC CAISESVAGMLNF
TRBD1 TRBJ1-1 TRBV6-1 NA TGTGCCAGCAGTGAAGGACAGGGCTACACTGAAGCTTTCTTT CASSEGQGYTEAFF
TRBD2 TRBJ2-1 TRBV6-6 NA TGTGCCAGCAGCCGAGCGGGGCAACCATCCAATGAGCAGTTCTTC CASSRAGQPSNEQFF
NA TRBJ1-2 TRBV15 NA TGTGCCACCAGCAGAGATCAAGGACTTCAAAACTATGGCTACACCTTC CATSRDQGLQNYGYTF
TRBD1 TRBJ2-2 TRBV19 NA TGTGCCAGTACCCCAGGGGGCAGGGTGAACACCGGGGAGCTGTTTTTT CASTPGGRVNTGELFF
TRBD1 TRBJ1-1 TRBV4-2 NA TGTGCCAGCAGCCAAGTGCCTGGGACAGGAAACACTGAAGCTTTCTTT CASSQVPGTGNTEAFF
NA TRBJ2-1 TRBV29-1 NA TGCAGCCATTACGTTAACACGGGAGAGCAGTTCTTC CSHYVNTGEQFF
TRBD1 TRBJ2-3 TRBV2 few TGTGCCAGCACCCTACAGGGGGCGGGAGATACGCAGTATTTT CASTLQGAGDTQYF
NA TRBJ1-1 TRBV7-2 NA TGTGCCAGCAGCCCCCTCGCGGGGGGTATCACTGAAGCTTTCTTT CASSPLAGGITEAFF
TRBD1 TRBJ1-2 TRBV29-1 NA TGCAGCGTTGAAGGGCAGGGGGGTGGCTACACCTTC CSVEGQGGGYTF
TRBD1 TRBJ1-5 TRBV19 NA TGTGCCAGTAGTACGGGACAGCGCCTTTATCAGCCCCAGCATTTT CASSTGQRLYQPQHF
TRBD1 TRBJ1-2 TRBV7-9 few TGTGCCAGCAGCTTCCCCGGAAAAGGACAGGGGGAATATGGCTACACCTTC CASSFPGKGQGEYGYTF